These 27 T cell receptor beta chains originate from one sample sequenced in a study of shared clonotypes between healthy human individuals. Data came from immunoSEQ multiplex PCR; TCRdb stores just in-frame clones and leaves some out. The data show about 450,000 clones, 70% to 80% seen once. Specimen: PBMCs. These receptors all stem from a middle-aged woman in good health. Some clones in this sample may be carry-over from other donors' samples.

V and J are TRBV11-2 and TRBJ2-7, with D uncertain. The CDR3 contains 12 residues. The germline CDR1 and CDR2 sequences are SGHAT and FQNNGV. V shed 5 bases and J shed 3 bases, with 8 bases lying between them. CDR3 sequence: CASSQVVYEQYF. The CDR3 region has the DNA TGTGCCAGCAGCCAGGTCGTCTACGAGCAGTACTTC.

The chain couples TRBV6-1 to TRBJ1-1; D is uncertain. The V gene's germline CDR1 is MNHNS and CDR2 SASEGT. V lost 1 base, J lost 7 bases, and 10 bases lay in between. This CDR3 is 13 amino acids long. The CDR3 sequence is CASSEGAAYEAFF. DNA for the CDR3: TGTGCCAGCAGTGAAGGGGCAGCATATGAAGCTTTCTTT.

This clone was counted a single time. V is TRBV7-2 and J is TRBJ2-3; 9 bases are shared with TRBD2. The J segment lost 0 bases and the V segment lost 4 bases, leaving 5 bases of the junction unmatched. The V gene's germline CDR1 is SGHTA and CDR2 FQGNSA. The CDR3 has 16 residues. The CDR3 DNA is TGTGCCAGCAGCTCCCCCACTAGCGGGAGCACAGATACGCAGTATTTT. It yields the protein CASSSPTSGSTDTQYF.

This clone showed up just once. This chain joins TRBV7-9 and TRBJ2-3, with a tentative D call TRBD2 (6 bases). Trimming cost V 4 bases and J 6 bases, with 17 bases left between them. The germline V gene has CDR1 SEHNR and CDR2 FQNEAQ (reference sequence). The CDR3 consists of 15 residues. CDR3 protein: CASSSIAALGDTQYF. In nucleotides, the CDR3 is TGTGCCAGCAGCTCGATAGCGGCCTTGGGGGATACGCAGTATTTT.

The chain carries TRBV9 and TRBJ2-1, with TRBD2 matching 10 bases. The CDR3 has 15 residues. With 3 bases clipped from V and 3 bases from J, the junction kept 3 bases outside the gene matches. Germline lookup yields CDR1 SGDLS and CDR2 YYNGEE. CDR3 nucleotides: TGTGCCAGCAGCGCGGGGACTAGCGTCTACAATGAGCAGTTCTTC. Translating gives CASSAGTSVYNEQFF.

This clone appeared once. The chain is built from TRBV28 and TRBJ1-1, with 7 positions matching TRBD1. The CDR3 length is 15 residues. Germline lookup yields CDR1 MDHEN and CDR2 SYDVKM. The junction had 10 bases not matched to a gene; V was cut back by 8 bases and J by 1 base. CDR3 amino acids: CASPSSGTENTEAFF. For the CDR3, the DNA is TGTGCCAGCCCCTCATCCGGGACAGAGAACACTGAAGCTTTCTTT.

The rearrangement uses TRBV28 and TRBJ2-7; TRBD1 agrees at 11 bases. CDR1 and CDR2 from the germline V gene are MDHEN and SYDVKM. V dropped 6 bases and J dropped 5; count of bases not matched to a gene: 3. This CDR3 is built from 13 residues. CDR3 bases: TGTGCCAGCAGGCCGGGACAGGGGGACGAGCAGTACTTC. It codes for CASRPGQGDEQYF. Full variable domain (missing parts from reference TRBV28 and TRBJ2-7): DVKVTQSSRYLVKRTGEKVFLECVQDMDHENMFWYRQDPGLGLRLIYFSYDVKMKEKGDIPEGYSVSREKKERFSLILESASTNQTSMYLCASRPGQGDEQYFGPGTRLTVT.

J is TRBJ2-5 and V is TRBV7-9, with TRBD2 matching over 13 bases. There are 16 residues in the CDR3. The J segment lost 5 bases and the V segment lost 4 bases, leaving 7 bases of the junction unmatched. Germline V gives CDR1 SEHNR, CDR2 FQNEAQ (reference sequence). CDR3 loop: CASSYGLAGVSETQYF. Here the CDR3 DNA reads TGTGCCAGCAGCTACGGACTAGCGGGAGTTTCTGAGACCCAGTACTTC.

This chain joins TRBV6-1 and TRBJ2-5; TRBD2 matches at 12 bases. The CDR3 has 15 amino acids. In germline, CDR1 is MNHNS, CDR2 SASEGT. Trimming removed 4 bases from V and 5 bases from J; junction bases left unmatched: 5. Written as DNA, the CDR3 is TGTGCCAGCAGTGCTAGCGGGAGGGGGGACGAGACCCAGTACTTC. This translates into CASSASGRGDETQYF.

This clone was counted a few times. J is TRBJ2-1 and V is TRBV21-1. TRBV21-1 is an annotated pseudogene. CDR3 length equals 19 residues. CDR3 amino acids: CASSKEGYFRHDSYNEQFF. The DNA of the CDR3 is TGTGCCAGCAGCAAAGAGGGATACTTTCGGCACGACTCCTACAATGAGCAGTTCTTC.

The V call is TRBV5-1, the J call TRBJ2-2, with D unclear. V lost 1 base, J lost 3 bases, and 7 bases lay in between. The germline CDR1 and CDR2 sequences are SGHRS and YFSETQ. The length of the CDR3 is 14 residues. CDR3 nucleotides: TGCGCCAGCAGCTTGCAGGACCACACCGGGGAGCTGTTTTTT. It translates to CASSLQDHTGELFF.

The CDR3 coding sequence is TGTGCCAGCAGCTCAGCCCTGGGAGGGCCAGATACGCAGTATTTT. The encoded protein is CASSSALGGPDTQYF. The chain joins TRBV7-6 to TRBJ2-3, with TRBD2 matching 7 bases. From germline, CDR1 is SGHVS and CDR2 FNYEAQ. V was clipped by 4 bases and J by 4 bases; unmatched bases: 8. The CDR3 runs 15 residues.

V is TRBV10-3 and J is TRBJ2-5, with 7 nucleotides matching TRBD2. The DNA end is a closer match to TRBJ2-7, so the J assignment may be wrong. The CDR3 extends over 13 amino acids. CDR1 and CDR2 from the germline V gene are ENHRY and SYGVKD. The CDR3 nucleotides are TGTGCCATCGGGGCTAGCGGAGCCTACGAGCAGTACTTC. It specifies CAIGASGAYEQYF.

This CDR3 reads CASSQDTYNEQFF. As DNA, the CDR3 is TGTGCCAGCAGCCAAGACACCTACAATGAGCAGTTCTTC. The gene calls are TRBV14 and TRBJ2-1; D call uncertain. V lost 0 bases to trimming and J lost 2 bases, with 2 bases between them. Germline CDR1 is SGHDN and CDR2 is FVKESK. The CDR3 totals 13 residues.

This clone has a single count. The rearrangement uses TRBV11-2 and TRBJ2-7, with 7 positions matching TRBD1. The CDR3 has 13 residues. V trimming: 5 bases; J trimming: 0 bases; junction bases outside the gene matches: 1. CDR1 is SGHAT, CDR2 FQNNGV, per germline. The CDR3 DNA is TGTGCCAGCAGCGGGACAGCCTCCTACGAGCAGTACTTC. It encodes CASSGTASYEQYF.

This clone was seen only a few times. V gene TRBV28 combines with J gene TRBJ2-2; no clear D gene. V was clipped by 7 bases and J by 4 bases, with 10 bases between them. Per the germline V gene, CDR1 is MDHEN and CDR2 is SYDVKM. The CDR3 runs 13 residues. In nucleotides, the CDR3 is TGTGCCAGCACCTGGGAAGCCACCGGGGAGCTGTTTTTT. This codes for CASTWEATGELFF.

The chain employs TRBV9 and TRBJ2-5; 7 bases fit TRBD1. This CDR3 is built from 18 residues. J gave up 2 bases and V 4 bases, and 17 bases lay outside the gene matches. The germline CDR1 and CDR2 sequences are SGDLS and YYNGEE. The CDR3 nucleotides read TGTGCCAGCAGCACCCGACAGGGAATGACGGGGCCGCAAGAGACCCAGTACTTC. It encodes CASSTRQGMTGPQETQYF.

A word on this clone: Other DNA sequences in this specimen translate into the identical CDR3. V is TRBV19 and J is TRBJ2-7, with D perhaps assigned TRBD1 or TRBD2 (5 bases each). The CDR3 totals 13 residues. CDR1 is LNHDA and CDR2 is SQIVND in the germline V gene (reference sequence). V dropped 6 bases and J dropped 1 base, with 10 bases sitting between them. The CDR3 nucleotides are TGTGCCAGTAGCCCGGGGCAGTCCTACGAGCAGTACTTC. Translating it yields CASSPGQSYEQYF.

The V gene is TRBV28, the J gene TRBJ2-2; D is unclear. Germline-derived CDR1 and CDR2 are MDHEN and SYDVKM. This CDR3 is built from 17 residues. With 3 bases removed from V and 2 bases from J, the gap between germline ends came to 16 bases. The CDR3 here is CASSFVYESYNTGELFF. The CDR3 DNA follows: TGTGCCAGCAGTTTTGTTTACGAGTCTTATAACACCGGGGAGCTGTTTTTT.

This chain connects TRBV7-3 to TRBJ2-3; 16 nucleotides agree with TRBD2. The CDR3 has 17 amino acids. The ends lost 5 bases at V and 6 bases at J; junction bases unmatched: 8. Per the germline V gene, CDR1 is SGHTA and CDR2 is FQGTGA. Here the CDR3 reads CASSKGLAGGPGDTQYF. CDR3 in DNA: TGTGCCAGCAGCAAGGGACTAGCGGGAGGGCCGGGGGATACGCAGTATTTT.

The table lists this clone with a few counts. In nucleotides, the CDR3 is TGTGCCAGCAGCTTGGAGGGGTTGGCACAGCCCCAGCATTTT. Translated: CASSLEGLAQPQHF. The V gene is TRBV7-9, the J gene TRBJ1-5; a possible D gene is TRBD1 (5 bases). Per germline, CDR1 SEHNR and CDR2 FQNEAQ (reference sequence). The V gene lost 3 bases and the J gene lost 7 bases, with 13 bases spanning the gap. The CDR3 length is 14 residues.

This rearrangement joins TRBV25-1 to TRBJ1-1, with D tentatively TRBD1 (5 bases). Germline CDR1 reads MGHDK; CDR2 reads SYGVNS. The CDR3 is made up of 13 amino acids. V gave up 3 bases and J gave up 5 bases, with 10 bases separating them. CDR3 DNA sequence: TGTGCCAGCAGTGAGTACGGGGGGACTGAAGCTTTCTTT. Amino acids: CASSEYGGTEAFF.

The rearrangement joins TRBV5-1 to TRBJ2-2; TRBD2 agrees at 14 bases. CDR3 length: 17 residues. V gave up 4 bases and J gave up 5 bases; unmatched junction bases: 7. Germline CDR1 SGHRS, CDR2 YFSETQ. The CDR3 reads CASSPGLAGVGTGELFF. CDR3 nucleotide sequence: TGCGCCAGCAGCCCGGGACTAGCGGGAGTCGGGACCGGGGAGCTGTTTTTT.

J is TRBJ2-1 and V is TRBV4-3; maybe TRBD1 (5 bases). The germline V gene has CDR1 LGHNA and CDR2 YSLEER. The CDR3 extends over 13 amino acids. V lost 1 base and J lost 8, with 9 bases in between. The chain's CDR3 is CASSQGTGYEQFF. CDR3 coding DNA: TGCGCCAGCAGCCAAGGTACAGGCTATGAGCAGTTCTTC.

This chain links TRBV5-8 with TRBJ2-5; D is possibly TRBD1 (6 bases). The V and J ends lost 3 bases and 8 bases respectively, with 14 bases between them. Germline loops: CDR1 SGHTS, CDR2 YDEGEE. CDR3 length equals 13 residues. The CDR3 region has the DNA TGTGCCAGCAGCTCCATAGTCAGGGGAACCCAGTACTTC. It encodes CASSSIVRGTQYF.

Comments on this clone: Mismatch with germline at one junction end may stem from a read error. The chain uses TRBV11-3 and TRBJ2-7; TRBD2 agrees at 11 bases. CDR1 SGHNT and CDR2 YENEEA come from the germline V gene. The CDR3 consists of 13 residues. CDR3 nucleotides: TGTGTCAGCAGCACTAGCGGGAGAGGCGAGCAGTACTTC. Protein sequence: CVSSTSGRGEQYF.

This rearrangement joins TRBV11-2 to TRBJ2-7; 14 positions match TRBD2. The CDR3 covers 16 residues. Germline V gene sequence: CDR1 SGHAT, CDR2 FQNNGV. Losses at the gene ends were 4 bases for V and 4 bases for J; bases not matched to a gene: 6. CDR3: CASSSTSGRAWYEQYF. CDR3 coding DNA: TGTGCCAGCAGCTCGACTAGCGGGAGGGCCTGGTACGAGCAGTACTTC.